This T cell receptor beta chain was recovered during a study of blood T cell repertoires in COVID-19. Study-level background: From the United States, Italy and Spain came samples of acute and convalescent COVID-19. In each case, the material was cDNA or gDNA derived from T cells, B-cell-depleted T cells, or PBMCs.

While infection was still active, Seattle patients were enrolled and then followed longitudinally. Authors' processing steps: Estimated nucleated cell counts came from reference gene primer amplification. Profiling relied on immunoSEQ multiplex PCR, and the TCRdb table lists in-frame clones only, not all of them. The DNA gave D and trimming, while V, J and clone size come from that table. Among approximately 330,000 clones listed, approximately 88% were seen once. This clone was seen once. This CDR3 is built from 16 residues. V lost 6 bases and J 0 bases, leaving 15 bases between the germline ends. Germline loops: CDR1 SGHTA, CDR2 FQGNSA.

This clonotype was obtained from a young man with COVID-19, enrolled during active disease. The sample comprised peripheral blood. This chain connects TRBV7-2 to TRBJ2-4; D is unresolved. The CDR3 region is CASSLQSTIAKNIQYF. DNA of the CDR3: TGTGCCAGCAGTCTACAGAGCACCATAGCCAAAAACATTCAGTACTTC. Based on the CDR3 plus reference TRBV7-2 and TRBJ2-4, the full variable domain is GAGVSQSPSNKVTEKGKDVELRCDPISGHTALYWYRQSLGQGLEFLIYFQGNSAPDKSGLPSDRFSAERTGGSVSTLTIQRTQQEDSAVYLCASSLQSTIAKNIQYFGAGTRLSVL.